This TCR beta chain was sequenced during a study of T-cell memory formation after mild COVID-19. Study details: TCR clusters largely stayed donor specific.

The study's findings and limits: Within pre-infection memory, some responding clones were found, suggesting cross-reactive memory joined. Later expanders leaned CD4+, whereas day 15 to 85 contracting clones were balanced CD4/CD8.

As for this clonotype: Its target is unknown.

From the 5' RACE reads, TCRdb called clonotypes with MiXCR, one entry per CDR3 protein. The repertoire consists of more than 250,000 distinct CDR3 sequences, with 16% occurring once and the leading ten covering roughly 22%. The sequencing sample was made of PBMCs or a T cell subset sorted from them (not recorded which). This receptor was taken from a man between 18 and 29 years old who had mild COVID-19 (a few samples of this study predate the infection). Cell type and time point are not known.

CDR3 nucleotides: TGTGCCAGCAGCCAAGATCGGTTTTCTGGGCCCAAAAACATTCAGTACTTC. The encoded protein is CASSQDRFSGPKNIQYF. The gene calls are TRBV16 and TRBJ2-4; no firm D call. CDR3 length: 17 residues. Per the germline V gene, CDR1 is KGHSY and CDR2 is FQNENV. Trimming cost V 2 bases and J 2 bases, with 16 bases left between them.